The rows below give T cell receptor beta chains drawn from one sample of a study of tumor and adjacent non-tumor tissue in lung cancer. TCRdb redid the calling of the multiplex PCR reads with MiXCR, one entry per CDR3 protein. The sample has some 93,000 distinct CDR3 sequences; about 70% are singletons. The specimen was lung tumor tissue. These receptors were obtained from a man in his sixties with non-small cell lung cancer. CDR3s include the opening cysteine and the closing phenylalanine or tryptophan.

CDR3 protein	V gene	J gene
CSARVNRKAEAFF	TRBV20-1	TRBJ1-1
CNAGDNNSFDTQYF	TRBV20-1	TRBJ2-3
CAWSVGSPLGNEQFF	TRBV30	TRBJ2-1
CASSFSPQDSSYNEQFF	TRBV6-5	TRBJ2-1
CASSQVAGSNQPQHF	TRBV4-1	TRBJ1-5
CSASREANTEAFF	TRBV20-1	TRBJ1-1
CASSLGVGSNQPQHF	TRBV7-9	TRBJ1-5
CANSSRQGQEIQYF	TRBV11-1	TRBJ2-5
CASSLVAERADTQYF	TRBV28	TRBJ2-3
CASSLHGLAVQATRYF	TRBV11-2	TRBJ2-5
CASSLTQGGSTDTQYF	TRBV11-2	TRBJ2-3
CIARDASVPTDTQYF	TRBV20-1	TRBJ2-3
CASSRTLSSYNEQFF	TRBV5-5	TRBJ2-1
CTSGSPGGPISNQPQHF	TRBV6-2/TRBV6-3	TRBJ1-5
CASSQDWWEGLQETQYF	TRBV4-1	TRBJ2-5